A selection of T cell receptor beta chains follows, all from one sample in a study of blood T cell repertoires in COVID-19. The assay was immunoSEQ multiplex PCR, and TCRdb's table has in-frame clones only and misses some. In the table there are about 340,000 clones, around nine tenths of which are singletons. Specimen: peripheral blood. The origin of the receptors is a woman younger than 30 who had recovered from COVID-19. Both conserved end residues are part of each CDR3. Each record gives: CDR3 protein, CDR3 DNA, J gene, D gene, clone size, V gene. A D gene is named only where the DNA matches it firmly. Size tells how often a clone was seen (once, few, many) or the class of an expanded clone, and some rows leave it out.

cdr3_aa: CATSDRGQGQLDEQFF
cdr3_nt: TGTGCCACCAGTGACCGCGGACAGGGCCAGTTGGATGAGCAGTTCTTC
j_call: TRBJ2-1
d_call: TRBD1
clone_size: .
v_call: TRBV24-1

cdr3_aa: CASSENAVQPQHF
cdr3_nt: TGCGCCAGCAGTGAGAATGCGGTCCAGCCCCAGCATTTT
j_call: TRBJ1-5
d_call: .
clone_size: .
v_call: TRBV10-1

cdr3_aa: CASSYVRGDTEAFF
cdr3_nt: TGTGCCAGCAGTTACGTTCGGGGGGACACTGAAGCTTTCTTT
j_call: TRBJ1-1
d_call: .
clone_size: .
v_call: TRBV6-5

cdr3_aa: CASGLGLAGEVDTQYF
cdr3_nt: TGTGCTAGTGGGTTGGGGTTAGCGGGAGAGGTAGATACGCAGTATTTT
j_call: TRBJ2-3
d_call: TRBD2
clone_size: .
v_call: TRBV12-5

cdr3_aa: CSDDGTSNGYTF
cdr3_nt: TGCAGCGATGACGGGACATCGAATGGCTACACCTTC
j_call: TRBJ1-2
d_call: .
clone_size: once
v_call: TRBV29-1

cdr3_aa: CASSNGDRGPYGYTF
cdr3_nt: TGTGCCAGCAGCAACGGGGACAGGGGGCCCTATGGCTACACCTTC
j_call: TRBJ1-2
d_call: TRBD1
clone_size: .
v_call: TRBV5-4

cdr3_aa: CASSIDPRDFSGNTIYF
cdr3_nt: TGTGCCAGTAGTATAGACCCGCGGGATTTTTCTGGAAACACCATATATTTT
j_call: TRBJ1-3
d_call: .
clone_size: .
v_call: TRBV19

cdr3_aa: CASSPLPGDTEAFF
cdr3_nt: TGTGCCAGCAGCCCCTTACCGGGGGACACTGAAGCTTTCTTT
j_call: TRBJ1-1
d_call: .
clone_size: .
v_call: TRBV11-3

cdr3_aa: CSVEVLLTDEQFF
cdr3_nt: TGCAGCGTTGAAGTGCTACTTACCGATGAGCAGTTCTTC
j_call: TRBJ2-1
d_call: .
clone_size: .
v_call: TRBV29-1

cdr3_aa: CASSYSPGGDTQYF
cdr3_nt: TGTGCCAGCAGTTACTCTCCTGGAGGGGATACGCAGTATTTT
j_call: TRBJ2-3
d_call: .
clone_size: once
v_call: TRBV6-5

cdr3_aa: CASSLLAGGKEKLFF
cdr3_nt: TGTGCCAGCAGCTTGTTAGCCGGGGGGAAAGAAAAACTGTTTTTT
j_call: TRBJ1-4
d_call: .
clone_size: .
v_call: TRBV5-6

cdr3_aa: CASRRAGSGQETQYF
cdr3_nt: TGTGCCAGCAGGAGAGCGGGATCGGGGCAAGAGACCCAGTACTTC
j_call: TRBJ2-5
d_call: TRBD2
clone_size: .
v_call: TRBV6-5

cdr3_aa: CASSLNWLAGGNTGELFF
cdr3_nt: TGTGCCAGCAGCCTTAACTGGCTAGCGGGGGGGAACACCGGGGAGCTGTTTTTT
j_call: TRBJ2-2
d_call: TRBD2
clone_size: .
v_call: TRBV9

cdr3_aa: CASSLSSNSPLHF
cdr3_nt: TGTGCCAGCAGTTTATCGAGTAATTCACCCCTCCACTTT
j_call: TRBJ1-6
d_call: .
clone_size: once
v_call: TRBV27

cdr3_aa: CASNHPGGNTDTQYF
cdr3_nt: TGTGCCAGCAACCACCCGGGAGGGAACACAGATACGCAGTATTTT
j_call: TRBJ2-3
d_call: TRBD2
clone_size: once
v_call: TRBV2

cdr3_aa: CASSRDQPETGNTIYF
cdr3_nt: TGTGCCAGCTCACGAGATCAACCTGAAACTGGAAACACCATATATTTT
j_call: TRBJ1-3
d_call: .
clone_size: .
v_call: TRBV18

cdr3_aa: CASMGTARGYGYTF
cdr3_nt: TGTGCCAGCATGGGGACAGCCAGGGGCTATGGCTACACCTTC
j_call: TRBJ1-2
d_call: TRBD1
clone_size: .
v_call: TRBV7-9

cdr3_aa: CASSLVGFTADEKLFF
cdr3_nt: TGTGCCAGCAGCTTAGTGGGATTTACAGCGGATGAAAAACTGTTTTTT
j_call: TRBJ1-4
d_call: .
clone_size: .
v_call: TRBV7-2

cdr3_aa: CASSQGPLNGPGAQYF
cdr3_nt: TGTGCCAGCAGCCAAGGCCCCCTTAATGGCCCAGGGGCCCAGTACTTC
j_call: TRBJ2-5
d_call: .
clone_size: .
v_call: TRBV3-1/TRBV3-2

cdr3_aa: CASSYRRGTEAFF
cdr3_nt: TGTGCCAGCAGCTACCGGAGGGGCACTGAAGCTTTCTTT
j_call: TRBJ1-1
d_call: .
clone_size: once
v_call: TRBV7-8

cdr3_aa: CATSDLRGSGRKGTGELFF
cdr3_nt: TGTGCCACCAGTGATTTGAGAGGTAGCGGGAGAAAGGGTACCGGGGAGCTGTTTTTT
j_call: TRBJ2-2
d_call: TRBD2
clone_size: .
v_call: TRBV24-1

cdr3_aa: CASSQWVGPGAFF
cdr3_nt: TGTGCCAGCAGCCAATGGGTAGGCCCCGGGGCTTTCTTT
j_call: TRBJ1-1
d_call: .
clone_size: .
v_call: TRBV14

cdr3_aa: CASSQAGAPTQYF
cdr3_nt: TGTGCCAGCAGCCAAGCGGGGGCCCCTACGCAGTATTTT
j_call: TRBJ2-3
d_call: TRBD2
clone_size: .
v_call: TRBV6-2/TRBV6-3

cdr3_aa: CASSINRDSTSNYGYTF
cdr3_nt: TGTGCCAGCAGCATAAACCGGGACAGCACGTCTAACTATGGCTACACCTTC
j_call: TRBJ1-2
d_call: TRBD1
clone_size: once
v_call: TRBV3-1/TRBV3-2

cdr3_aa: CASSSIIRDRRTNYGYTF
cdr3_nt: TGTGCCAGCAGCTCGATAATCCGGGACAGGAGAACTAACTATGGCTACACCTTC
j_call: TRBJ1-2
d_call: TRBD1
clone_size: .
v_call: TRBV7-9

cdr3_aa: CASSRDRKSTDTQYF
cdr3_nt: TGTGCCAGCAGCCGCGACAGGAAAAGCACAGATACGCAGTATTTT
j_call: TRBJ2-3
d_call: .
clone_size: .
v_call: TRBV6-2/TRBV6-3

cdr3_aa: CASSLFGTGVNEQFF
cdr3_nt: TGCGCCAGCAGCTTGTTTGGGACAGGGGTTAATGAGCAGTTCTTC
j_call: TRBJ2-1
d_call: TRBD1
clone_size: .
v_call: TRBV5-1